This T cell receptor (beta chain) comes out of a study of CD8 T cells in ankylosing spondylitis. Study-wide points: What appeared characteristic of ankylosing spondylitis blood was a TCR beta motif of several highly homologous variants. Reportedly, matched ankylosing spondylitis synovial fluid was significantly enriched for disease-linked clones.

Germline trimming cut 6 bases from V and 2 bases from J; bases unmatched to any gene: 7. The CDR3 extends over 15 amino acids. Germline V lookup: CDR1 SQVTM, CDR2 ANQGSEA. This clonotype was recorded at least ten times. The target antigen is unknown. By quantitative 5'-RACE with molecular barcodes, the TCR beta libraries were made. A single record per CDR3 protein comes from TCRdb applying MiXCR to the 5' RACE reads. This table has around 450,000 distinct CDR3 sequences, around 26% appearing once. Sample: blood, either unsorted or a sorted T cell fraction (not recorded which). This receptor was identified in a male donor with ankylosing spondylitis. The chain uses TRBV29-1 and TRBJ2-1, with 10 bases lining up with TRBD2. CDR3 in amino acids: CSVGEAGGAYNEQFF. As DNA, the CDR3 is TGCAGCGTGGGGGAAGCGGGAGGGGCCTACAATGAGCAGTTCTTC.